One sample yielded the 26 T cell receptor beta chains listed below, sequenced in a study of blood T cell repertoires in COVID-19. Method: immunoSEQ multiplex PCR; TCRdb's copy keeps in-frame clones and lacks some. This table has around 210,000 clones, around 81% appearing once. Sequencing used peripheral blood. These receptors came from a man in his 60s with COVID-19, enrolled during active disease.

This clone has more than one count but fewer than ten. This rearrangement joins TRBV6-1 to TRBJ1-4, with 8 bases lining up with TRBD1. Losses at the gene ends were 3 bases for V and 7 bases for J; bases not matched to a gene: 10. The germline V gene has CDR1 MNHNS and CDR2 SASEGT. This CDR3 spans 16 amino acids. The CDR3 loop is CASSDPWTGRTEKLFF. The CDR3 DNA follows: TGTGCCAGCAGTGACCCCTGGACAGGGAGGACTGAAAAACTGTTTTTT.

The chain uses TRBV27 and TRBJ1-2, with 7 positions matching TRBD1. The J segment lost 6 bases and the V segment lost 3 bases, leaving 4 bases of the junction unmatched. Per the germline V gene, CDR1 is MNHEY and CDR2 is SMNVEV (reference sequence). The CDR3 covers 13 residues. The CDR3 coding sequence is TGTGCCAGCAGTTTTCCAGGGGGACATGGCTACACCTTC. Amino acid sequence: CASSFPGGHGYTF.

The chain employs TRBV12-5 and TRBJ2-1; 7 bases line up with TRBD1. Germline V gives CDR1 LGHNT, CDR2 FRNRAP. The CDR3 contains 15 residues. J was trimmed by 4 bases and V by 6 bases; bases with no gene match: 9. CDR3 nucleotide sequence: TGTGCTAGTGGACTTCCGGGACAGTTATACAATGAGCAGTTCTTC. Its translation is CASGLPGQLYNEQFF.

The rearrangement links TRBV5-1 to TRBJ1-5; TRBD1 matches 8 bases. J lost 3 bases, V lost 0 bases, and 2 bases had no gene match. This CDR3 has 15 residues. In germline, CDR1 is SGHRS, CDR2 YFSETQ. The CDR3 DNA reads TGCGCCAGCAGCTTGGGGACAGGGTTCAATCAGCCCCAGCATTTT. Encoded protein: CASSLGTGFNQPQHF.

V gene TRBV27 combines with J gene TRBJ2-2, with a tentative D call TRBD1 (5 bases). The CDR3 is made up of 16 amino acids. Germline V lookup: CDR1 MNHEY, CDR2 SMNVEV (reference sequence). Trimming took 5 bases from V and 4 from J, leaving 17 bases between them. DNA of the CDR3: TGTGCCAGCAGTATTAACTACGGACACGCCACCGGGGAGCTGTTTTTT. It codes for CASSINYGHATGELFF.

The V gene is TRBV19, the J gene TRBJ1-6, with TRBD1 identical over 7 bases. Trimming cost V 5 bases and J 5 bases; bases outside gene matches: 6. The germline V gene has CDR1 LNHDA and CDR2 SQIVND (reference sequence). There are 15 residues in the CDR3. CDR3 loop: CASSFLQGDNSPLHF. CDR3 nucleotide sequence: TGTGCCAGTAGTTTCCTCCAGGGGGATAATTCACCCCTCCACTTT.

This chain joins TRBV7-9 and TRBJ1-4; D is perhaps TRBD1 (5 bases). V lost 9 bases, J lost 1 base, and 15 bases lay in between. CDR3 length: 15 amino acids. From germline, CDR1 is SEHNR and CDR2 FQNEAQ (reference sequence). The DNA for the CDR3 is TGTGCCAGTCTACGGGGGGAAAGAACTAATGAAAAACTGTTTTTT. It is translated as CASLRGERTNEKLFF.

The chain carries TRBV27 and TRBJ2-3; D perhaps matches TRBD2 (7 bases). CDR3 length: 14 amino acids. V was cut by 6 bases and J by 3 bases, with 13 bases left in between. Germline V CDR1 and CDR2: MNHEY, SMNVEV (reference sequence). The CDR3 DNA is TGTGCCAGCAGCTTACAGGGAGGGACAGATACGCAGTATTTT. The encoded protein is CASSLQGGTDTQYF.

V and J are TRBV6-5 and TRBJ1-2; 8 bases line up with TRBD1. The CDR3 contains 15 residues. The germline gives CDR1 MNHEY, CDR2 SVGAGI. V shed 2 bases and J 7 bases; nucleotides not matched to a gene: 9. The CDR3 DNA is TGTGCCAGCAGTTACGGGACAGGCGGACCTGTTGGCTACACCTTC. Translated, it gives CASSYGTGGPVGYTF.

This clone appeared a few times. The CDR3 DNA is TGTGCCAGCTCACGAGACAGTACCACGATGAGTGAAGCTTTCTTT. The encoded protein is CASSRDSTTMSEAFF. The chain is built from TRBV18 and TRBJ1-1; possible D gene TRBD1, 5 bases. The length of the CDR3 is 15 residues. Trimming stripped 4 bases from V and 7 bases from J, with 19 bases between. From germline, CDR1 is KGHSH and CDR2 LQKENI.

V is TRBV27 and J is TRBJ2-7; D is possibly TRBD1 (6 bases). This CDR3 region has 17 residues. The germline CDR1 and CDR2 sequences are MNHEY and SMNVEV (reference sequence). The V gene lost 5 bases and the J gene lost 2 bases, with 22 bases spanning the gap. In DNA, the CDR3 is TGTGCCAGCAGTCTCCAGGGCCCCCGACAGGTTCCCTACGAGCAGTACTTC. This encodes CASSLQGPRQVPYEQYF.

The CDR3 nucleotides read TGTGCCAGCAGCCCCAGACAGTCACCCTACGAGCAGTACTTC. This sequence encodes CASSPRQSPYEQYF. The chain joins TRBV9 to TRBJ2-7, with TRBD1 as a possible D gene (5 bases). Trimming removed 4 bases from V and 2 bases from J, with 13 bases in between. The CDR3 runs 14 residues. CDR1 SGDLS and CDR2 YYNGEE come from the germline V gene. Full variable domain (outside the CDR3, taken from reference TRBV9 and TRBJ2-7): DSGVTQTPKHLITATGQRVTLRCSPRSGDLSVYWYQQSLDQGLQFLIQYYNGEERAKGNILERFSAQQFPDLHSELNLSSLELGDSALYFCASSPRQSPYEQYFGPGTRLTVT.

The CDR3 DNA sequence: TGTGCCAGCAGACTCCAGGGGGCAGGTGGCTACACCTTC. Amino acids: CASRLQGAGGYTF. The chain joins TRBV12-3 or TRBV12-4 to TRBJ1-2, with 8 positions matching TRBD1. The length of the CDR3 is 13 residues. Trimming removed 6 bases from V and 7 bases from J; junction bases left unmatched: 7.

The chain combines TRBV7-3 with TRBJ2-1; D not resolved. This CDR3 is 16 amino acids long. Trimming pared 5 bases from V and 4 bases from J, leaving 18 bases between. Germline V gene sequence: CDR1 SGHTA, CDR2 FQGTGA. CDR3 sequence reads: CASSPHIGLVYNEQFF. CDR3 sequence (DNA): TGTGCCAGCAGCCCCCATATTGGCTTGGTATACAATGAGCAGTTCTTC.

The gene calls are TRBV2 and TRBJ2-7, with TRBD1 matching over 9 bases. Trimming at V came to 5 bases and at J to 5 bases, leaving 10 bases not matched to a gene. The CDR3 is 15 amino acids. The germline V gene has CDR1 SNHLY and CDR2 FYNNEI. CDR3 residues: CASSPTGGAGNEQYF. The DNA for the CDR3 is TGTGCCAGCAGTCCAACAGGGGGCGCAGGTAACGAGCAGTACTTC.

The chain combines TRBV12-3 or TRBV12-4 with TRBJ2-7; D is possibly TRBD2 (6 bases). Trimming stripped 2 bases from V and 6 bases from J, with 8 bases between. This CDR3 region has 12 residues. The DNA of the CDR3 is TGTGCCAGCAGTTTAACGGGGGTCGAGCAGTACTTC. This gives the protein CASSLTGVEQYF.

The table lists this clone with a count of one. The genes are TRBV2 and TRBJ2-2; a possible D gene is TRBD2 (5 bases). CDR1 and CDR2 from the germline V gene are SNHLY and FYNNEI. Between the trimmed V and J ends, which lost 2 bases and 0 bases, there was a span of 7 bases. This CDR3 is built from 15 residues. DNA of the CDR3: TGTGCCAGCAGTGAACTAGCACCGAACACCGGGGAGCTGTTTTTT. Translating it yields CASSELAPNTGELFF.

The V call is TRBV4-3, the J call TRBJ2-2; TRBD2 matches 8 bases. The CDR3 is 16 residues long. The V gene's germline CDR1 is LGHNA and CDR2 YSLEER. V lost 4 bases, J lost 6 bases, and 10 bases stayed unmatched. CDR3: CASSPREGNVAGELFF. For the CDR3, the DNA is TGCGCCAGCAGCCCCCGGGAGGGGAACGTGGCCGGGGAGCTGTTTTTT.

The rearrangement joins TRBV5-4 to TRBJ1-2; TRBD1 matches at 9 bases. The CDR3 is 15 amino acids. The germline V gene encodes CDR1 SGHNT and CDR2 YYREEE (reference sequence). J gave up 0 bases and V 3 bases, and 3 bases lay outside the gene matches. The CDR3 sequence: CASSYRTGANYGYTF. The CDR3 nucleotides read TGTGCCAGCAGCTACCGGACAGGGGCTAACTATGGCTACACCTTC.

The rearrangement links TRBV5-1 to TRBJ1-2, with 7 bases aligning to TRBD1. V trimming: 0 bases; J trimming: 7 bases; junction bases outside the gene matches: 6. The CDR3 runs 14 residues. Germline assignment: CDR1 SGHRS and CDR2 YFSETQ. The CDR3 is CASSLGGQVSGYTF. CDR3 in DNA: TGCGCCAGCAGCTTGGGCGGACAGGTCTCTGGCTACACCTTC.

The chain has TRBV29-1 and TRBJ1-2, with TRBD1 matching over 7 bases. The CDR3 length is 13 residues. V shed 4 bases and J 7 bases; nucleotides not matched to a gene: 9. Germline CDR1 SQVTM, CDR2 ANQGSEA. The DNA of the CDR3 is TGCAGCGTTGTGGCAGGGGGTATTAGTGGCTACACCTTC. This gives the protein CSVVAGGISGYTF.

The CDR3 DNA follows: TGTGCCAGCAGCTCTCTAGGACAGGGTAGCAATGAGCAGTTCTTC. Translation: CASSSLGQGSNEQFF. The chain links TRBV5-6 to TRBJ2-1, with 8 bases that match TRBD1. Germline-derived CDR1 and CDR2 are SGHDT and YYEEEE. The CDR3 is 15 residues long. V shed 3 bases, J shed 6 bases, and the junction held 8 bases outside the gene matches.

In this sample, this clone turned up once. The chain employs TRBV5-4 and TRBJ1-2; weak D call: TRBD1 (5 bases). Germline values: CDR1 SGHNT, CDR2 YYREEE (reference sequence). Trimming pared 0 bases from V and 8 bases from J, leaving 8 bases between. This CDR3 has 12 residues. The CDR3 coding sequence is TGTGCCAGCAGCTTGGAGGCAGGGGGCTACACCTTC. Translating it yields CASSLEAGGYTF.

The chain has TRBV7-2 and TRBJ1-1; D is ambiguous. The CDR3 spans 14 residues. The germline V gene has CDR1 SGHTA and CDR2 FQGNSA. The V end was cut by 3 bases, the J end by 4 bases, with 12 bases between. CDR3 DNA: TGTGCCAGCAGCTTTTCAAACTCGGGCACTGAAGCTTTCTTT. Translation gives CASSFSNSGTEAFF.

This clone was observed a few times. This chain uses TRBV6-4 with TRBJ2-1; 7 bases are shared with TRBD1. The CDR3 length is 14 residues. CDR1 is MRHNA, CDR2 SNTAGT, per germline. Germline trimming cut 6 bases from V and 8 bases from J; bases unmatched to any gene: 10. CDR3 coding DNA: TGTGCCAGCAGCCGACAGGGAATAGGTGATGAGCAGTTCTTC. Translation gives CASSRQGIGDEQFF.

The rearrangement uses TRBV5-1 and TRBJ2-1; TRBD1 agrees at 8 bases. Germline V gene data show CDR1 as SGHRS and CDR2 as YFSETQ. This CDR3 has 15 residues. Trimming removed 5 bases from V and 4 bases from J; junction bases left unmatched: 8. The CDR3 bases are TGCGCCAGCAGATCCGGGACAGGCGGGTACAATGAGCAGTTCTTC. It yields the protein CASRSGTGGYNEQFF.